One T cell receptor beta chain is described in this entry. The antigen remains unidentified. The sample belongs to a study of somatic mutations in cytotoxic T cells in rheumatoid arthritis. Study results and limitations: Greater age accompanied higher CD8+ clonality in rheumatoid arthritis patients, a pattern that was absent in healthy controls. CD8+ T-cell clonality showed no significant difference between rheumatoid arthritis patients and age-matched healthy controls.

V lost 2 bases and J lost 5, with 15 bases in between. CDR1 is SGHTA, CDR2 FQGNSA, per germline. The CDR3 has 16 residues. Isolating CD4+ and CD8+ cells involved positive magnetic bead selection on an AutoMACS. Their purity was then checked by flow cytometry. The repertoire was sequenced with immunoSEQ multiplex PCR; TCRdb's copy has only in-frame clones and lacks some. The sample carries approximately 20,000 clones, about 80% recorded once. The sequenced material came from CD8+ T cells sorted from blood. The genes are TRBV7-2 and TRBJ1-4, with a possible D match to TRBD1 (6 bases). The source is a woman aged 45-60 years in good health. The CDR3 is CASSLTGGAVNEKLFF. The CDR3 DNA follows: TGTGCCAGCAGCTTAACGGGGGGCGCCGTGAATGAAAAACTGTTTTTT.